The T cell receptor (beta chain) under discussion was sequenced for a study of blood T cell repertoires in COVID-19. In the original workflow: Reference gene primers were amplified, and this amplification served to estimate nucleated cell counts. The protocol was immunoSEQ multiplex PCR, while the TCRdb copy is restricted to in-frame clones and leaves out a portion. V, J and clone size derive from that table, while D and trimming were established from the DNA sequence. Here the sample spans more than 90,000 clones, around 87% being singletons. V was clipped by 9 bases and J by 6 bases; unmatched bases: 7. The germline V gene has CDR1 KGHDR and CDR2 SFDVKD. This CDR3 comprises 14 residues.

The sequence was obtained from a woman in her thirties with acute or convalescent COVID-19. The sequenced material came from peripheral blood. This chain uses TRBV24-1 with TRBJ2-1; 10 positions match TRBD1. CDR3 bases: TGTGCCACCCAGACAGGGGGCGGACGCAATGAGCAGTTCTTC. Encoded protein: CATQTGGGRNEQFF.